This T cell receptor (beta chain) was recovered during a study of blood T cell repertoires in COVID-19. On the study more broadly: PBMCs, B-cell-depleted T cells, or T cells provided the cDNA or gDNA that made up the material.

This clone was seen once. Here immunoSEQ multiplex PCR was the method, and the copy in TCRdb shows in-frame clones only, minus some. The sample holds around 71,000 clones; approximately 80% are singletons and the top ten take under 7.5%. In Seattle, patients joined the study during active infection and were tracked longitudinally. CDR1 and CDR2 (germline): SGHTA, FQGNSA. This CDR3 region has 13 residues. V was trimmed by 6 bases and J by 5 bases, leaving 13 bases between them. The origin of this receptor is a man aged 30 to 39 with COVID-19, enrolled during active disease. Specimen: peripheral blood. The J gene is TRBJ2-5, the V gene TRBV7-2, with D possibly being TRBD2 (7 bases). CDR3 bases: TGTGCCAGCAGTCGCGGGGGCGGCGAGACCCAGTACTTC. Translating it yields CASSRGGGETQYF.